The 32 T cell receptor beta chains listed next were all sequenced from one sample in a study of CD8+CD57+ T cells in acquired aplastic anemia. Individuals selected for sequencing had exhibited CD8+CD57+ cell expansion on flow cytometry. Investigators profiled TCR beta VDJ and CDR3 from genomic DNA template. In TCRdb, the reads were re-called with MiXCR into one record per CDR3 protein. Here the sample spans 160,000 or so distinct CDR3 sequences, over 70% being singletons. Material: sorted CD4+, CD8+, or CD8+CD57+ T cells (not recorded which) from PBMCs. Receptor source: a human donor with aplastic anemia.

This clonotype was found a few times. This chain links TRBV7-8 with TRBJ1-2, with a weak D call TRBD1 (5 bases). Germline V gene sequence: CDR1 SGHVS, CDR2 FQNEAQ. Trimming stripped 1 base from V and 8 bases from J, with 8 bases between. This CDR3 is built from 12 residues. Written as DNA, the CDR3 is TGTGCCAGCAGCTTAGGGGGCAGGGGCTACACCTTC. Translating it yields CASSLGGRGYTF. Drawing the rest from reference TRBV7-8 and TRBJ1-2, the complete variable domain is GAGVSQSPRYKVAKRGQDVALRCDPISGHVSLFWYQQALGQGPEFLTYFQNEAQLDKSGLPSDRFFAERPEGSVSTLKIQRTQQEDSAVYLCASSLGGRGYTFGSGTRLTVV.

V gene TRBV4-1 combines with J gene TRBJ2-5; a weak D match, TRBD1 (5 bases). Trimming cost V 6 bases and J 0 bases, with 8 bases left between them. Per germline, CDR1 MGHRA and CDR2 YSYEKL. The CDR3 has 13 amino acids. The CDR3 bases are TGCGCCAGCAGGGAGACAGACCAAGAGACCCAGTACTTC. This sequence encodes CASRETDQETQYF.

This clonotype was detected once. The J gene is TRBJ2-5, the V gene TRBV6-5, with 9 bases matching TRBD2. The length of the CDR3 is 16 residues. The germline CDR1 and CDR2 sequences are MNHEY and SVGAGI. Unmatched junction bases numbered 14, after V lost 7 bases and J lost 5 bases. The CDR3 bases are TGTGCCAGCACCCTTGAGACTAGCGGCGGATACGAGACCCAGTACTTC. It codes for CASTLETSGGYETQYF.

V usage is TRBV20-1 and J usage is TRBJ2-1; D gene unclear. Deletions cut 4 bases from V and 7 bases from J, with 8 bases between. The CDR3 sequence is 11 residues long. CDR1 and CDR2 from the germline V gene are DFQATT and SNEGSKA (reference sequence). CDR3 DNA sequence: TGCAGTGCTAAAGGAGCGAATGAGCAGTTCTTC. Its protein is CSAKGANEQFF.

The chain is built from TRBV19 and TRBJ2-3; TRBD2 agrees at 8 bases. The ends lost 6 bases at V and 4 bases at J; junction bases unmatched: 6. Germline loops: CDR1 LNHDA, CDR2 SQIVND (reference sequence). The CDR3 runs 14 residues. In DNA form, the CDR3 reads TGTGCCAGTAGACAGACGGGGGGGCCAGATACGCAGTATTTT. Translated: CASRQTGGPDTQYF.

About this clonotype: Given a much more abundant clone one base away, this may be a read error. V and J are TRBV6-4 and TRBJ2-1, with 13 bases aligning to TRBD2. The CDR3 has 15 residues. Germline V CDR1 and CDR2: MRHNA, SNTAGT. CDR3 protein: CASSGTSGSRNDQFF. The CDR3 region has the DNA TGTGCCAGCAGTGGGACTAGCGGGAGTCGTAATGACCAGTTCTTC.

The chain uses TRBV20-1 and TRBJ1-5; possibly TRBD1 for D (5 bases). The CDR3 runs 12 residues. The V end lost 3 bases, the J end lost 4 bases, and 7 bases lay between the germline ends. Per germline, CDR1 DFQATT and CDR2 SNEGSKA (reference sequence). CDR3 nucleotides: TGCAGTGCTAGCTCAGGGAATCAGCCCCAGCATTTT. The encoded protein is CSASSGNQPQHF.

This clonotype has just a few counts. The chain links TRBV7-3 to TRBJ2-1, with unresolved D. Trimming left V 5 bases short and J 5 bases short, with 7 bases between. Germline lookup yields CDR1 SGHTA and CDR2 FQGTGA. The CDR3 loop spans 12 amino acids. Here the CDR3 reads CASSAPDNEQFF. DNA of the CDR3: TGTGCCAGCAGCGCGCCTGACAATGAGCAGTTCTTC.

This chain joins TRBV5-1 and TRBJ2-7, with 9 bases identical to TRBD1. Per the germline V gene, CDR1 is SGHRS and CDR2 is YFSETQ. V shed 0 bases, J shed 2 bases, and the junction held 3 bases outside the gene matches. This CDR3 has 15 residues. CDR3 sequence reads: CASSLVTGGAYEQYF. DNA of the CDR3: TGCGCCAGCAGCTTGGTGACAGGGGGAGCCTACGAGCAGTACTTC.

CDR3 sequence (DNA): TGCGCCAGCAGCCAAGAGGGGGGTTCCGGGGGGAACACAGATACGCAGTATTTT. Translated: CASSQEGGSGGNTDTQYF. The chain couples TRBV4-3 to TRBJ2-3, with 7 bases identical to TRBD2. The CDR3 has 18 residues. Germline-derived CDR1 and CDR2 are LGHNA and YSLEER. Trimming at V came to 0 bases and at J to 2 bases, leaving 11 bases not matched to a gene.

The V and J genes are TRBV12-3 or TRBV12-4 and TRBJ1-6; 7 bases fit TRBD1. The CDR3 length is 15 residues. Trimming removed 5 bases from V and 5 bases from J; junction bases left unmatched: 6. The CDR3 DNA is TGTGCCAGCAGTCGCAGACAGGGTCATAATTCACCCCTCCACTTT. Translated, it gives CASSRRQGHNSPLHF.

The gene calls are TRBV6-5 and TRBJ2-7; no reliable D call. Germline-derived CDR1 and CDR2 are MNHEY and SVGAGI. CDR3 length: 10 residues. The DNA for the CDR3 is TGTGTCCAGCGACCTTACGAGCAGTACTTC. It codes for CVQRPYEQYF.

The chain uses TRBV5-1 and TRBJ2-1; D gene uncertain. Germline loops: CDR1 SGHRS, CDR2 YFSETQ. This CDR3 has 12 residues. Deletions cut 4 bases from V and 9 bases from J, with 11 bases between. The CDR3 here is CASSQTLSEQFF. The DNA for the CDR3 is TGCGCCAGCAGCCAGACACTTTCTGAGCAGTTCTTC.

V gene TRBV6-4 combines with J gene TRBJ1-3, with D possibly TRBD1 on 6 matching bases. V was clipped by 6 bases and J by 0 bases, with 15 bases between them. Germline-derived CDR1 and CDR2 are MRHNA and SNTAGT. The CDR3 loop spans 16 amino acids. For the CDR3, the DNA is TGTGCCAGCAGCGAGGGGGGGCCGGACTCTGGAAACACCATATATTTT. Protein sequence: CASSEGGPDSGNTIYF.

The V gene is TRBV7-9, the J gene TRBJ1-6, with D unclear. This CDR3 comprises 14 residues. The V end was cut by 1 base, the J end by 10 bases, with 11 bases between. CDR1 SEHNR and CDR2 FQNEAQ come from the germline V gene (reference sequence). The DNA of the CDR3 is TGTGCCAGCAGCTTAGAGTCAGGCGGGTCACCCCTCCACTTT. Translated, it gives CASSLESGGSPLHF.

This chain connects TRBV10-2 to TRBJ2-3; D ambiguous. CDR1 and CDR2 (germline): WSHSY, SAAADI. The germline V and J ends were trimmed by 4 bases and 6 bases, with 14 bases remaining between them. CDR3 length: 14 residues. CDR3 nucleotide sequence: TGCGCCAGCAGTGCGGGTGTGGTGGGGGATACGCAGTATTTT. This sequence encodes CASSAGVVGDTQYF.

The chain has TRBV20-1 and TRBJ1-5; no definite D call. This CDR3 is built from 13 residues. Germline V gene data show CDR1 as DFQATT and CDR2 as SNEGSKA (reference sequence). V was trimmed by 1 base and J by 6 bases, leaving 10 bases between them. The CDR3, as DNA: TGCAGTGCTAGAGCCGGATTGGGTCAGCCCCAGCATTTT. Amino acids: CSARAGLGQPQHF.

This clonotype appeared many times. For the CDR3, the DNA is TGTGCCAGCAGCGTAACCGTCACAGATACGCAGTATTTT. Its protein is CASSVTVTDTQYF. The chain joins TRBV9 to TRBJ2-3; D not resolved. CDR1 is SGDLS, CDR2 YYNGEE, per germline. The length of the CDR3 is 13 residues. Trimming cost V 1 base and J 2 bases, with 5 bases left between them.

Regarding this clonotype: Germline is not matched at one junction end, which may reflect a read error. This sequence joins TRBV29-1 and TRBJ1-2; no firm D call. CDR1 is SQVTM and CDR2 is ANQGSEA in the germline V gene. The CDR3 sequence is 12 residues long. CDR3 in amino acids: CSVLPTDNGYTF. In nucleotides, the CDR3 is TGCAGCGTTCTCCCCACAGATAATGGCTACACCTTT.

A single count supports this clonotype. J is TRBJ2-3 and V is TRBV6-4; 11 nucleotides match TRBD2. Germline CDR1 and CDR2: MRHNA and SNTAGT. The length of the CDR3 is 16 residues. With 3 bases clipped from V and 3 bases from J, the junction kept 5 bases outside the gene matches. CDR3 DNA: TGTGCCAGCAGTGAAGCACTAGCGGGAGTTACAGATACGCAGTATTTT. Residues: CASSEALAGVTDTQYF.

V is TRBV15 and J is TRBJ2-1; 9 bases line up with TRBD2. The germline CDR1 and CDR2 sequences are LNHNV and YYDKDF (reference sequence). V lost 0 bases to trimming and J lost 8 bases; unmatched junction nucleotides: 5. This CDR3 comprises 15 residues. The CDR3 nucleotides are TGTGCCACCAGCAGAGAGGCTAGCGGGGTTCATGAGCAGTTCTTC. Its translation is CATSREASGVHEQFF.

The chain uses TRBV20-1 and TRBJ2-3, with 7 bases fitting TRBD1. This CDR3 is built from 16 residues. The germline CDR1 and CDR2 sequences are DFQATT and SNEGSKA (reference sequence). The ends lost 2 bases at V and 3 bases at J; junction bases unmatched: 11. The CDR3 region is CSARRPTGWGTDTQYF. In nucleotides, the CDR3 is TGCAGTGCTAGACGACCGACAGGGTGGGGGACAGATACGCAGTATTTT.

The genes are TRBV7-9 and TRBJ1-2; D might be TRBD1 (6 bases). The germline V and J ends were trimmed by 7 bases and 0 bases, with 15 bases remaining between them. This CDR3 is built from 15 residues. Germline V gene data show CDR1 as SEHNR and CDR2 as FQNEAQ (reference sequence). CDR3 region: CASTGGAVANYGYTF. The CDR3, as DNA: TGTGCCAGCACTGGGGGGGCCGTAGCTAACTATGGCTACACCTTC.

The chain links TRBV10-3 to TRBJ2-7; D remains unclear. TRBJ2-4 explains the end of the DNA better; the J call may be wrong. Germline loops: CDR1 ENHRY, CDR2 SYGVKD. The CDR3 is 13 amino acids. CDR3 bases: TGTGCCATCAGTGAGTCGCGTGAAAACATTCAGTACTTC. Amino acids: CAISESRENIQYF.

The J gene is TRBJ1-6, the V gene TRBV2, with D unresolved. The V gene lost 8 bases and the J gene lost 4 bases, with 18 bases spanning the gap. Per germline, CDR1 SNHLY and CDR2 FYNNEI. The CDR3 runs 16 residues. The CDR3 loop reads CASLRASGNYNSPLHF. The CDR3, as DNA: TGTGCCAGCCTGAGAGCCAGTGGGAATTATAATTCACCCCTCCACTTT.

This clonotype was observed a handful of times. This chain uses TRBV20-1 with TRBJ2-7; TRBD1 aligns across 7 bases. The CDR3 covers 12 residues. The ends lost 5 bases at V and 3 bases at J; junction bases unmatched: 4. Germline V gene sequence: CDR1 DFQATT, CDR2 SNEGSKA (reference sequence). As DNA, the CDR3 is TGCAGTGCTCAGACAGGGCTCTACGAGCAGTACTTC. It codes for CSAQTGLYEQYF.

The CDR3 nucleotides read TGCAGTGCTACGTCCGGGACCCCTCCCTACGAGCAGTACTTC. Its translation: CSATSGTPPYEQYF. The chain uses TRBV20-1 and TRBJ2-7; D tentatively reads TRBD1 or TRBD2 (5 bases each). The germline CDR1 and CDR2 sequences are DFQATT and SNEGSKA (reference sequence). CDR3 size: 14 residues. V was pared by 4 bases and J by 2 bases, with 15 bases between.

This clonotype turned up a few times. This sequence joins TRBV7-3 and TRBJ2-5; D call uncertain. Germline loops: CDR1 SGHTA, CDR2 FQGTGA. The CDR3 is 13 amino acids. V was clipped by 1 base and J by 4 bases, with 7 bases between them. CDR3 sequence reads: CASSLSRLETQYF. CDR3 in DNA: TGTGCCAGCAGCTTAAGTCGGTTAGAGACCCAGTACTTC.

V gene TRBV25-1 combines with J gene TRBJ2-3, with 12 bases fitting TRBD2. Trimming cost V 6 bases and J 2 bases; bases outside gene matches: 12. The CDR3 consists of 18 residues. Per germline, CDR1 MGHDK and CDR2 SYGVNS. The CDR3 DNA follows: TGTGCCAGCAGCGCTGGGACTAGCGGGCGGAGCTTCACAGATACGCAGTATTTT. Amino acid sequence: CASSAGTSGRSFTDTQYF.

This clonotype was detected ten times or more. This chain links TRBV6-4 with TRBJ2-5, with D tentatively TRBD1 (5 bases). The CDR3 is 15 residues long. Germline assignment: CDR1 MRHNA and CDR2 SNTAGT. Between the trimmed V and J ends, which lost 6 bases and 1 base, there was a span of 15 bases. Here the CDR3 DNA reads TGTGCCAGCAGCGCAGACCAGGGTTCCCAAGAGACCCAGTACTTC. This gives the protein CASSADQGSQETQYF.

This chain links TRBV19 with TRBJ1-3, with D perhaps matching TRBD1 (5 bases). The germline CDR1 and CDR2 sequences are LNHDA and SQIVND (reference sequence). Trimming took off 4 bases at V and 0 bases at J, with 7 bases between the two ends. CDR3 length: 14 amino acids. The CDR3 is CASSTGSSGNTIYF. As DNA, the CDR3 is TGTGCCAGTAGTACAGGGAGCTCTGGAAACACCATATATTTT.

The chain joins TRBV19 to TRBJ2-1, with 7 positions matching TRBD2. The CDR3 has 14 amino acids. V was clipped by 11 bases and J by 5 bases; unmatched bases: 12. Looked up from germline, CDR1 is LNHDA and CDR2 is SQIVND (reference sequence). The chain's CDR3 is CAAGPGGPNNEQFF. The CDR3 coding sequence is TGTGCCGCAGGGCCGGGGGGACCGAACAATGAGCAGTTCTTC.